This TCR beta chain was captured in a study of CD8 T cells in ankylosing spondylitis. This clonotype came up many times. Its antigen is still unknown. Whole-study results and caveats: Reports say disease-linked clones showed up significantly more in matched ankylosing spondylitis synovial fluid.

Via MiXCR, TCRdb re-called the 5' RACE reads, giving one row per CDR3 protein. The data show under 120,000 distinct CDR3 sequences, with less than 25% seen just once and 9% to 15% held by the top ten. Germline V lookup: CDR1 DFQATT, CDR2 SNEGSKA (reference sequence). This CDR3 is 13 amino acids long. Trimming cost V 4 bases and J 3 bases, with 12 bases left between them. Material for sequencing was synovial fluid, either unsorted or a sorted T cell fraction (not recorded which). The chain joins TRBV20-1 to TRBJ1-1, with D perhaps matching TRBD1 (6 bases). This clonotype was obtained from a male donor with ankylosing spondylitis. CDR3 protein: CSAIGGPHTEAFF. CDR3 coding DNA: TGCAGTGCTATAGGGGGGCCGCACACTGAAGCTTTCTTT.